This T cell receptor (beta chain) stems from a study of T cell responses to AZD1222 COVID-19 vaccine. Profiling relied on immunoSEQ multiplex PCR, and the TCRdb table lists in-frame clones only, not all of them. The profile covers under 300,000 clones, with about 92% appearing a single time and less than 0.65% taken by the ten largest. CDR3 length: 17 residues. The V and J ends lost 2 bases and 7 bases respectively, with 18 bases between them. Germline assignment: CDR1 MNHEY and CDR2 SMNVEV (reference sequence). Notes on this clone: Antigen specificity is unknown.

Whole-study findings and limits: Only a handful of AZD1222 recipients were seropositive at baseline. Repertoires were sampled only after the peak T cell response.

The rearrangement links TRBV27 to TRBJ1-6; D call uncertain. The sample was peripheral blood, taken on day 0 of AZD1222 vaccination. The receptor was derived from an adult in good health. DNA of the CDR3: TGTGCCAGCAGTTTAGGGGTCGGAGCCCTGGGGAATTCACCCCTCCACTTT. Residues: CASSLGVGALGNSPLHF.